This TCR beta chain was identified during a study of OX40 agonist ivuxolimab in advanced cancers. Study-wide context: Ivuxolimab, an antibody acting as an agonist of OX40 (CD134), was used to treat patients. Patients with prior anti-PD-1, anti-PD-L1 or anti-CTLA-4 therapy were eligible; less than 50% had some. Study-wide results and limits: It was not determined which antigens were specifically recognized by the peripheral T cells that had undergone clonal expansion.

Sequencing used immunoSEQ multiplex PCR; TCRdb keeps in-frame clones, though not all of them. The data hold roughly 130,000 clones, with about 93% observed a single time. This clone has only one observation. The antigen is not known. Enrollment shut out patients with autoimmune disease history or systemic immunosuppression. This receptor was identified in an adult with an advanced solid tumor such as melanoma, head and neck, liver or kidney cancer. The specimen comprised CD4+ or CD8+ T cells sorted from blood, sampled in a trial of the OX40 agonist ivuxolimab.

CDR3 in DNA: TGTGCCAGCAGCTTGCTGGGACAGGGCCGGCAGACCCAGTACTTC. It translates to CASSLLGQGRQTQYF. This chain uses TRBV5-6 with TRBJ2-5; 9 bases are a match to TRBD1. The ends lost 1 base at V and 6 bases at J; junction bases unmatched: 7. CDR3 length equals 15 residues. Per the germline V gene, CDR1 is SGHDT and CDR2 is YYEEEE.